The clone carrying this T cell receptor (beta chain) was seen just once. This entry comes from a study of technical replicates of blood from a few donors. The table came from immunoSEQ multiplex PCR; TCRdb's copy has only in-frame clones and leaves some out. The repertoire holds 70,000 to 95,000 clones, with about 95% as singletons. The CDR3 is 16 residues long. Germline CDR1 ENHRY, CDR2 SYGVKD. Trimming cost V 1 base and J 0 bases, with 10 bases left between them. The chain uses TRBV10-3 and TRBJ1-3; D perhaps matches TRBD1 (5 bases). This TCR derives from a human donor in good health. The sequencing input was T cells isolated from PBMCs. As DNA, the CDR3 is TGTGCCATCAGTGAGTTCAGGGTCACCTCTGGAAACACCATATATTTT. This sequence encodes CAISEFRVTSGNTIYF.